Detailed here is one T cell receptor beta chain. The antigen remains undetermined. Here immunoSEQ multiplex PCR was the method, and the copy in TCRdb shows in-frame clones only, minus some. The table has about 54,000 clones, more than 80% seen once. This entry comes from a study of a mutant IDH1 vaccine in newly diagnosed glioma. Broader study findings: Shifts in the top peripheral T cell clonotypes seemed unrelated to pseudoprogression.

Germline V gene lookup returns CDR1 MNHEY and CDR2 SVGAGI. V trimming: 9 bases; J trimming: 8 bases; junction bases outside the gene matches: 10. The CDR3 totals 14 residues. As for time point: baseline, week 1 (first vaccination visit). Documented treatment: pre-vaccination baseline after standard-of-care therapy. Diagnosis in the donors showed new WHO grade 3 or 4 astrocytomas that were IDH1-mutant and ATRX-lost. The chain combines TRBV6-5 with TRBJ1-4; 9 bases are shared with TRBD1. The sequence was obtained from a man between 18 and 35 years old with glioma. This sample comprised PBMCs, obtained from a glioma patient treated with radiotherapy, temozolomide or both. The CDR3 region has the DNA TGTGCCAGTAAGGACAGGGGAAGAGGCGAAAAACTGTTTTTT. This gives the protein CASKDRGRGEKLFF.